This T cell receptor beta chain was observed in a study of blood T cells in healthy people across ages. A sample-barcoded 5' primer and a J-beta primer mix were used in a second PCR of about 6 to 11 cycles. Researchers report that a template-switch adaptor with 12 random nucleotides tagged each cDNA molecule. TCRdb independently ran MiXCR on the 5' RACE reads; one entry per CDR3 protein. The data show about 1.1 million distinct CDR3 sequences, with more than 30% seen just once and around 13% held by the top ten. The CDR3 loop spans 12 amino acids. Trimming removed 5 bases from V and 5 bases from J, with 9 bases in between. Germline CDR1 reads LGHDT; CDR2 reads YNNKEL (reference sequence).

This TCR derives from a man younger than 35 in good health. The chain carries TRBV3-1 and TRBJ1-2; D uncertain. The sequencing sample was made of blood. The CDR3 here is CASSVRPYGYTF. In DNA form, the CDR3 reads TGTGCCAGCAGCGTTAGACCGTATGGCTACACCTTC. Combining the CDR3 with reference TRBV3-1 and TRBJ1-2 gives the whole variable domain DTAVSQTPKYLVTQMGNDKSIKCEQNLGHDTMYWYKQDSKKFLKIMFSYNNKELIINETVPNRFSPKSPDKAHLNLHINSLELGDSAVYFCASSVRPYGYTFGSGTRLTVV.